This TCR beta chain derives from a study of identical twins. Study observations and caveats: Whereas memory repertoires showed no such difference, abundant cord blood beta clonotypes carried fewer insertions. Out-of-frame TCR alpha sharing in monozygotic twins exceeded recombination model predictions. Within beta out-of-frame sequences, the excess sharing observed between twins was weaker.

Points on this clonotype: Its antigen remains unidentified.

TCRdb re-called the 5' RACE reads through MiXCR, storing one row per CDR3 protein. The sample carries 1,800,000 or so distinct CDR3 sequences, under 35% recorded once. The CDR3 length is 14 residues. V shed 5 bases and J shed 2 bases, with 13 bases lying between them. Germline CDR1 reads MDHEN; CDR2 reads SYDVKM. The chain combines TRBV28 with TRBJ2-7; D perhaps matches TRBD1 (6 bases). This receptor was identified in a newborn girl in good health. The specimen was cord blood. The CDR3 region has the DNA TGTGCCAGCAGTCTTAACAGGGTCCCCTACGAGCAGTACTTC. It yields the protein CASSLNRVPYEQYF. Full variable domain (missing parts from reference TRBV28 and TRBJ2-7): DVKVTQSSRYLVKRTGEKVFLECVQDMDHENMFWYRQDPGLGLRLIYFSYDVKMKEKGDIPEGYSVSREKKERFSLILESASTNQTSMYLCASSLNRVPYEQYFGPGTRLTVT.